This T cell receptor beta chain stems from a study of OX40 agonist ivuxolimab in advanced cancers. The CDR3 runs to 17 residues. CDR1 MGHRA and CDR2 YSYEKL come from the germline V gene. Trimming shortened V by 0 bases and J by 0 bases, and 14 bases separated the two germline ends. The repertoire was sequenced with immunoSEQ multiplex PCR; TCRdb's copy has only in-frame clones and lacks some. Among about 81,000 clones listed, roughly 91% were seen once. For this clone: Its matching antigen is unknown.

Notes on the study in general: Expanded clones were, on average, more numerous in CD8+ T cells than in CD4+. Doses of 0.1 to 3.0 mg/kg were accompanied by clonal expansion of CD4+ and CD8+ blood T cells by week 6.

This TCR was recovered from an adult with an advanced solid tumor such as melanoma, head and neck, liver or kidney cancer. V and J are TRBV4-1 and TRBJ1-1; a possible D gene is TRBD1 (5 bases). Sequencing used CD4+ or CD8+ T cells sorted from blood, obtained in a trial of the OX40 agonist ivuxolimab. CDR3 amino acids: CASSQDFAGNLNTEAFF. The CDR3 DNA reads TGCGCCAGCAGCCAAGATTTCGCAGGGAATTTGAACACTGAAGCTTTCTTT.